The 15 T cell receptor beta chains listed next were all sequenced from one sample in a study of blood T cells in healthy people across ages. Then a second PCR, running roughly 7 to 11 cycles, was carried out with a sample-barcoded 5' primer and a J-beta primer mix. From the 5' RACE reads, TCRdb called clonotypes with MiXCR, one entry per CDR3 protein. The sample lists about 1,500,000 distinct CDR3 sequences; approximately 40% were seen once. The material sequenced was blood. Receptor source: a woman between 18 and 29 years old in good health.

V and J are TRBV12-3 or TRBV12-4 and TRBJ1-2; possibly TRBD1 for D (5 bases). Trimming shortened V by 5 bases and J by 8 bases, and 15 bases separated the two germline ends. The CDR3 loop spans 13 amino acids. The CDR3 DNA reads as TGTGCCAGCAGTCCGACCCCGTCAGGGGGCTACACCTTC. Translating gives CASSPTPSGGYTF.

This clonotype was counted between two and nine times. The chain combines TRBV24-1 with TRBJ2-1; 8 bases are shared with TRBD2. CDR3 length equals 19 residues. With 4 bases clipped from V and 2 bases from J, the junction kept 15 bases outside the gene matches. Germline V gives CDR1 KGHDR, CDR2 SFDVKD. In nucleotides, the CDR3 is TGTGCCACCAGTGACCCTAAAGCGGGAGTCGCGGGGACCTACAATGAGCAGTTCTTC. The encoded protein is CATSDPKAGVAGTYNEQFF.

The J gene is TRBJ2-2, the V gene TRBV15; tentatively, D is TRBD2 (6 bases). Germline V lookup: CDR1 LNHNV, CDR2 YYDKDF (reference sequence). Trimming stripped 5 bases from V and 3 bases from J, with 10 bases between. The CDR3 spans 14 residues. The CDR3 reads CATSETGDTGELFF. Here the CDR3 DNA reads TGTGCCACCAGCGAAACGGGGGACACCGGGGAGCTGTTTTTT.

The chain employs TRBV12-3 or TRBV12-4 and TRBJ1-1, with 8 bases aligning to TRBD1. The ends lost 4 bases at V and 11 bases at J; junction bases unmatched: 12. The CDR3 consists of 14 residues. This chain's CDR3 is CASSWTGSSGRAFF. The CDR3 DNA is TGTGCCAGCAGTTGGACAGGGTCATCGGGTAGGGCTTTCTTT.

This clonotype was seen a few times. V usage is TRBV5-1 and J usage is TRBJ2-1, with 9 bases identical to TRBD2. The V gene's germline CDR1 is SGHRS and CDR2 YFSETQ. V shed 4 bases, J shed 8 bases, and the junction held 10 bases outside the gene matches. The length of the CDR3 is 15 residues. CDR3 sequence reads: CASSTAASGIYEQFF. The CDR3 nucleotides read TGCGCCAGCAGCACGGCGGCTAGCGGGATCTATGAGCAGTTCTTC. The full variable domain, its missing parts supplied by reference TRBV5-1 and TRBJ2-1, is KAGVTQTPRYLIKTRGQQVTLSCSPISGHRSVSWYQQTPGQGLQFLFEYFSETQRNKGNFPGRFSGRQFSNSRSEMNVSTLELGDSALYLCASSTAASGIYEQFFGPGTRLTVL.

The genes are TRBV6-2 or TRBV6-3 and TRBJ2-1; no clear D gene. The CDR3 runs to 16 residues. Per germline, CDR1 MNHEY and CDR2 SVGEGT. Deletions cut 6 bases from V and 0 bases from J, with 15 bases between. In nucleotides, the CDR3 is TGTGCCAGCAGCCCCCCGCGTTCCTACTCCTACAATGAGCAGTTCTTC. Translated: CASSPPRSYSYNEQFF.

The CDR3 here is CASSEGRGVTEAFF. For the CDR3, the DNA is TGTGCCAGCAGCGAGGGCAGGGGGGTCACTGAAGCTTTCTTT. This rearrangement joins TRBV7-6 to TRBJ1-1; 7 nucleotides match TRBD1. Losses at the gene ends were 5 bases for V and 4 bases for J; bases not matched to a gene: 7. Per the germline V gene, CDR1 is SGHVS and CDR2 is FNYEAQ. The CDR3 extends over 14 amino acids.

The chain employs TRBV11-2 and TRBJ2-3; 7 nucleotides line up with TRBD1. Germline V CDR1 and CDR2: SGHAT, FQNNGV. The CDR3 covers 15 residues. J gave up 1 base and V 5 bases, and 6 bases lay outside the gene matches. The CDR3 bases are TGTGCCAGCAGCCTCCGGACAGGTCGCACAGATACGCAGTATTTT. Its protein is CASSLRTGRTDTQYF.

A few counts support this clonotype. This CDR3 is CASSLVLAGYPNSYEQYF. DNA of the CDR3: TGTGCCAGCAGTTTAGTCCTAGCGGGCTATCCAAACTCCTACGAGCAGTACTTC. This chain uses TRBV12-3 or TRBV12-4 with TRBJ2-7; TRBD2 matches 8 bases. V gave up 1 base and J gave up 0 bases; unmatched junction bases: 11. The CDR3 runs 18 residues.

In its sample, this clonotype was seen a few times. This chain joins TRBV10-2 and TRBJ2-6; D is unresolved. Per germline, CDR1 WSHSY and CDR2 SAAADI. The CDR3 totals 16 residues. Trimming took 5 bases from V and 4 from J, leaving 15 bases between them. This CDR3 is CASSNRPQWGANVLTF. In DNA form, the CDR3 reads TGCGCCAGCAGTAACCGTCCGCAGTGGGGGGCCAACGTCCTGACTTTC.

This clonotype was counted a few times. The chain has TRBV20-1 and TRBJ2-4; the D is unclear. The last part of the DNA fits TRBJ2-7 better; the J call may be wrong. CDR1 and CDR2 from the germline V gene are DFQATT and SNEGSKA (reference sequence). The CDR3 covers 13 residues. The CDR3 coding sequence is TGCAGTGCCATTCCGGGTACTGTGTACGAGCAGTACTTC. It specifies CSAIPGTVYEQYF.

V gene TRBV5-1 combines with J gene TRBJ1-1, with D tentatively TRBD1 (5 bases). Germline CDR1 is SGHRS and CDR2 is YFSETQ. The CDR3 contains 13 residues. V lost 4 bases, J lost 4 bases, and 11 bases lay in between. The CDR3 DNA reads as TGCGCCAGCAGCATGGGGCCTCCCACTGAAGCTTTCTTT. It codes for CASSMGPPTEAFF.

A single count supports this clonotype. J is TRBJ2-1 and V is TRBV7-3; 7 positions match TRBD2. The germline CDR1 and CDR2 sequences are SGHTA and FQGTGA. The CDR3 is 15 amino acids. The trim removed 1 base at V and 3 bases at J, leaving 3 bases unmatched. This CDR3 reads CASSLMAGDYNEQFF. CDR3 bases: TGTGCCAGCAGCTTAATGGCGGGGGACTACAATGAGCAGTTCTTC.

This chain connects TRBV6-4 to TRBJ2-1; 8 nucleotides line up with TRBD2. The CDR3 sequence is 14 residues long. The germline CDR1 and CDR2 sequences are MRHNA and SNTAGT. Trimming removed 9 bases from V and 5 bases from J; junction bases left unmatched: 9. The CDR3: CASKSGSNHNEQFF. The CDR3 DNA sequence: TGTGCCAGTAAAAGCGGGAGTAACCACAATGAGCAGTTCTTC.

The chain couples TRBV10-1 to TRBJ1-1; TRBD1 matches at 9 bases. The CDR3 length is 15 residues. Germline CDR1 WNHNN, CDR2 SYGVQD (reference sequence). V was pared by 3 bases and J by 5 bases, with 7 bases of the junction left unmatched. CDR3 bases: TGCGCCAGCAGTGATGGGAGGGACAGGGCAACTGAAGCTTTCTTT. It yields the protein CASSDGRDRATEAFF.